This T cell receptor (beta chain) was recovered during a study of shared clonotypes between healthy human individuals. CD45RO-negative, CCR7-positively selected cells formed the naive CD8 fraction, excluding terminally differentiated effector memory CD45RA+ cells. Every one of the donors was a Caucasian adult that lived in Nashville, Tennessee. The genomic DNA of each subset was split evenly across several immunoSEQ plates. Repertoires were generated with immunoSEQ multiplex PCR, while TCRdb's copy carries only in-frame clones and drops some. The profile shows about 800,000 clones, around 96% of them singletons. V was cut by 8 bases and J by 2 bases, with 12 bases left in between. Germline loops: CDR1 MDHEN, CDR2 SYDVKM. This CDR3 is built from 13 residues.

This sequence originates from a man aged 30 to 45 in good health. Sequencing was carried out using naive CD8+ T cells sorted from blood. The chain recombines TRBV28 with TRBJ1-1, with D possibly matching TRBD1 (6 bases). The CDR3 sequence: CASGLTGNTEAFF. CDR3 sequence (DNA): TGTGCCAGCGGGCTGACAGGAAACACTGAAGCTTTCTTT. The whole variable domain, remainder taken from reference TRBV28 and TRBJ1-1, is DVKVTQSSRYLVKRTGEKVFLECVQDMDHENMFWYRQDPGLGLRLIYFSYDVKMKEKGDIPEGYSVSREKKERFSLILESASTNQTSMYLCASGLTGNTEAFFGQGTRLTVV.